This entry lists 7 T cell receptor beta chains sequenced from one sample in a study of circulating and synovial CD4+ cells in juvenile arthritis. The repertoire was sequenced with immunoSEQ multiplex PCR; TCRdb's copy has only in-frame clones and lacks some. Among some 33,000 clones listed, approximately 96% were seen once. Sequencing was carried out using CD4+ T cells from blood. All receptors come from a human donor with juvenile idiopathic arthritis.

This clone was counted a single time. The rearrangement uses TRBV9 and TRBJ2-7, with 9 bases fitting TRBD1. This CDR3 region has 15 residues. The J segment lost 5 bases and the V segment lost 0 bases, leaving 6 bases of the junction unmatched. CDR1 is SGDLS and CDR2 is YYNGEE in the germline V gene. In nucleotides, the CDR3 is TGTGCCAGCAGCGTAGCCGGGACAGGGTACGACGAGCAGTACTTC. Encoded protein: CASSVAGTGYDEQYF.

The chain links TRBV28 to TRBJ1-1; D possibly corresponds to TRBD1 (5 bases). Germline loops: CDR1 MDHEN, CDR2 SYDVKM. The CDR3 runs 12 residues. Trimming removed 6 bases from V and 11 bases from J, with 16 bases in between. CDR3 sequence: CASSSGANLAFF. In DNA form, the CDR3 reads TGTGCCAGCAGCAGCGGGGCCAATCTTGCTTTCTTT.

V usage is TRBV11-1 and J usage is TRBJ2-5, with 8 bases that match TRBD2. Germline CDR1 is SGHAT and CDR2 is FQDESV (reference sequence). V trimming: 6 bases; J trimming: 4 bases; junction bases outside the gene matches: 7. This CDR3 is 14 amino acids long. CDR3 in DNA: TGTGCCAGCAGGCCCCGGGGGGGGACAGAGACCCAGTACTTC. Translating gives CASRPRGGTETQYF. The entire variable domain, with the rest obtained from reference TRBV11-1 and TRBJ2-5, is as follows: EAEVAQSPRYKITEKSQAVAFWCDPISGHATLYWYRQILGQGPELLVQFQDESVVDDSQLPKDRFSAERLKGVDSTLKIQPAELGDSAMYLCASRPRGGTETQYFGPGTRLLVL.

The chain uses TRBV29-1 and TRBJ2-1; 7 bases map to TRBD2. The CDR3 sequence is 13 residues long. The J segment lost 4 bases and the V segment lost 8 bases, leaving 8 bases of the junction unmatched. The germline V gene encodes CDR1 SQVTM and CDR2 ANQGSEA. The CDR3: CSMLDGGYNEQFF. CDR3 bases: TGCAGCATGCTGGACGGGGGGTACAATGAGCAGTTCTTC.

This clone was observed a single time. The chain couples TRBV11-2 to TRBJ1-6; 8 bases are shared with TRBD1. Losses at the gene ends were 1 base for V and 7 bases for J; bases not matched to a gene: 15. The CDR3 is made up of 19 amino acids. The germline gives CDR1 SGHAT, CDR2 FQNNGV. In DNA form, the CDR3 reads TGTGCCAGCAGCTTAGGTAGGACAGGGTACAGGAATTGGAATTCACCCCTCCACTTT. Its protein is CASSLGRTGYRNWNSPLHF.

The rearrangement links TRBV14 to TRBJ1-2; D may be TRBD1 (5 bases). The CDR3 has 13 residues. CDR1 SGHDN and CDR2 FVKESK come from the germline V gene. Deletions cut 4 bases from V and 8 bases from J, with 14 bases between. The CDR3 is CASSPWGGAGYTF. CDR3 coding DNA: TGTGCCAGCAGCCCATGGGGAGGGGCCGGCTACACCTTC.

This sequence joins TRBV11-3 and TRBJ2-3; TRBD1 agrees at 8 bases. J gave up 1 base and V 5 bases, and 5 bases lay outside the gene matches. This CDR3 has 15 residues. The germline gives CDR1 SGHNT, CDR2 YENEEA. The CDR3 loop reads CASSAGQGGTDTQYF. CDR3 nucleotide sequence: TGTGCCAGCAGCGCCGGACAGGGTGGCACAGATACGCAGTATTTT.